Listed below are T cell receptor beta chains from one sample, sequenced in a study of PD-L1 blockade in urothelial cancer. Some clones are missing from TCRdb's copy, which holds only in-frame ones; the method was immunoSEQ multiplex PCR. The data contain some 47,000 clones, 82% of them seen just once; the ten biggest clones take up 3.2%. The input for sequencing was PBMCs, taken around atezolizumab (anti-PD-L1) treatment. These receptors all stem from a man between 70 and 80 years old with urothelial cancer. CDR3s include the opening cysteine and the closing phenylalanine or tryptophan. A D gene is named only where the DNA matches it firmly. Size is stated for part of the rows, as once, few or many counts, or as a class when the clone is expanded.

>TRBJ2-1|TRBV5-1|-|few
CASSLMPAGAYNEQFF
TGCGCCAGCAGCTTGATGCCGGCGGGGGCATACAATGAGCAGTTCTTC
>TRBJ1-5|TRBV19|-|-
CASSIGRESNQPQHF
TGTGCCAGTAGTATAGGCAGGGAATCAAATCAGCCCCAGCATTTT
>TRBJ2-3|TRBV20-1|-|-
CSARDLDTQYF
TGCAGTGCTAGAGATCTGGATACGCAGTATTTT
>TRBJ2-7|TRBV4-1|TRBD1|-
CASSQVGGQGQDEQYF
TGCGCCAGCAGCCAGGTAGGCGGACAGGGACAAGACGAGCAGTACTTC
>TRBJ2-1|TRBV6-1|-|-
CASSEERSTGNEQFF
TGTGCCAGCAGTGAAGAGAGGTCGACGGGCAATGAGCAGTTCTTC
>TRBJ2-2|TRBV6-6|TRBD2|-
CASRGEGAAGELFF
TGTGCCAGCCGGGGGGAGGGCGCGGCCGGGGAGCTGTTTTTT
>TRBJ2-2|TRBV19|TRBD1|few
CASSITGQGALGELFF
TGTGCCAGTAGTATAACGGGACAGGGGGCATTGGGGGAGCTGTTTTTT
>TRBJ1-1|TRBV5-1|TRBD1|-
CASSLGDRVGTEAFF
TGCGCCAGCAGCCTTGGCGACAGGGTCGGCACTGAAGCTTTCTTT
>TRBJ2-5|TRBV27|-|-
CASSSGKLTFQETQYF
TGTGCCAGCAGTTCCGGGAAGCTCACCTTCCAAGAGACCCAGTACTTC
>TRBJ2-1|TRBV4-1|TRBD2|-
CASSHPGGAYNEQFF
TGCGCCAGCAGCCACCCGGGGGGGGCCTACAATGAGCAGTTCTTC
>TRBJ2-2|TRBV7-2|-|-
CASSLLGLGNTGELFF
TGTGCCAGCAGCTTGCTCGGTCTGGGCAACACCGGGGAGCTGTTTTTT
>TRBJ2-2|TRBV19|-|-
CASSIKEAGELFF
TGTGCCAGTAGTATAAAGGAGGCCGGGGAGCTGTTTTTT
>TRBJ2-2|TRBV27|-|-
CASRVRPNTGELFF
TGTGCCAGCCGCGTGAGGCCAAACACCGGGGAGCTGTTTTTT
>TRBJ2-7|TRBV28|TRBD2|-
CASSLLKAGGPSLYEQYF
TGTGCCAGCAGTTTATTAAAAGCGGGAGGGCCTTCCCTCTACGAGCAGTACTTC
>TRBJ1-2|TRBV29-1|TRBD1|-
CSVRGTGGYGYTF
TGCAGCGTCAGGGGGACAGGGGGATATGGCTACACCTTC
>TRBJ1-1|TRBV6-5|-|-
CASSHGTEAFF
TGTGCCAGCAGCCACGGCACTGAAGCTTTCTTT
>TRBJ1-5|TRBV18|TRBD1|-
CASSPDRGPNQPQHF
TGTGCCAGCTCACCAGACAGGGGGCCCAATCAGCCCCAGCATTTT
>TRBJ1-2|TRBV11-2|TRBD1|once
CASSRTGTGVDGYTF
TGTGCCAGCAGCAGAACCGGGACAGGGGTGGATGGCTACACCTTC
>TRBJ2-1|TRBV7-2|-|-
CASSPGIHNEQFF
TGTGCCAGCAGCCCCGGGATACACAATGAGCAGTTCTTC
>TRBJ2-1|TRBV7-2|TRBD2|-
CASKRGTSGSAEQFF
TGTGCCAGCAAGCGAGGGACTAGCGGGAGTGCCGAGCAGTTCTTC
>TRBJ2-7|TRBV27|-|once
CASRGAGTTHF
TGTGCCAGCCGGGGGGCCGGGACTACCCACTTC
>TRBJ1-5|TRBV4-1|-|once
CASSPFEGSNQPQHF
TGCGCCAGCAGTCCTTTTGAGGGATCAAATCAGCCCCAGCATTTT
>TRBJ2-1|TRBV6-5|TRBD2|-
CASIKSGGAYNEQFF
TGTGCCAGCATTAAATCCGGGGGGGCCTACAATGAGCAGTTCTTC
>TRBJ1-5|TRBV12-1|-|-
CASSFFLENQPQHF
TGTGCCAGCAGCTTTTTCCTCGAGAATCAGCCCCAGCATTTT
>TRBJ2-5|TRBV10-3|TRBD1|-
CAISDPDRKYQETQYF
TGTGCCATCAGTGACCCGGACAGGAAGTACCAAGAGACCCAGTACTTC
>TRBJ2-3|TRBV7-8|-|-
CASSSSSDTQYF
TGTGCCAGCAGCTCCTCGTCAGATACGCAGTATTTT
>TRBJ2-5|TRBV28|-|-
CASSRGREGTQYF
TGTGCCAGCAGTCGCGGCCGCGAGGGGACCCAGTACTTC
>TRBJ1-5|TRBV6-6|TRBD1|-
CASTKLDRGGNQPQHF
TGTGCCAGCACCAAACTTGACAGGGGTGGCAATCAGCCCCAGCATTTT
>TRBJ2-7|TRBV4-2|-|-
CASSPTENYEQYF
TGTGCCAGCAGCCCGACAGAAAACTACGAGCAGTACTTC
>TRBJ1-2|TRBV6-1|-|-
CASTQGCVYGYTF
TGTGCCAGCACGCAGGGGTGCGTCTATGGCTACACCTTC
>TRBJ2-1|TRBV4-1|-|-
CASSQEPVYNEQFF
TGCGCCAGCAGCCAAGAACCGGTTTACAATGAGCAGTTCTTC
>TRBJ2-1|TRBV5-1|TRBD1|-
CASSLIQGAWDEQFF
TGCGCCAGCAGCTTAATACAGGGGGCTTGGGATGAGCAGTTCTTC
>TRBJ2-7|TRBV18|TRBD1|-
CATKTGTGGNEQYF
TGTGCCACTAAAACGGGGACAGGGGGCAACGAGCAGTACTTC
>TRBJ2-7|TRBV28|TRBD2|-
CASSLRSGKHEQYF
TGTGCCAGCAGTTTACGCAGCGGGAAGCACGAGCAGTACTTC
>TRBJ1-1|TRBV5-6|-|-
CASSFRGREAFF
TGTGCCAGCAGCTTTAGGGGCCGTGAAGCTTTCTTT
>TRBJ2-1|TRBV14|TRBD2|-
CASSPGTSGIYNEQFF
TGTGCCAGCAGCCCGGGGACTAGCGGGATATACAATGAGCAGTTCTTC
>TRBJ2-5|TRBV5-1|-|-
CASSSVQGTTQYF
TGCGCCAGCAGTTCCGTCCAGGGTACAACCCAGTACTTC
>TRBJ2-7|TRBV2|TRBD2|-
CASRDGLAGVEQYF
TGTGCCAGCAGGGACGGACTAGCGGGGGTCGAGCAGTACTTC
>TRBJ1-1|TRBV19|-|-
CASTRRQNTEAFF
TGTGCCAGTACCCGAAGACAGAACACTGAAGCTTTCTTT
>TRBJ2-1|TRBV11-3|TRBD2|-
CASSLGLAGVYNEQFF
TGTGCCAGCAGCTTAGGACTAGCGGGGGTCTACAATGAGCAGTTCTTC
>TRBJ2-6|TRBV2|-|-
CASKQGFSGANVLTF
TGTGCCAGCAAACAGGGATTCTCTGGGGCCAACGTCCTGACTTTC
>TRBJ2-1|TRBV7-3|-|-
CASSSPGIRGEQFF
TGTGCCAGCAGCTCGCCTGGCATAAGGGGTGAGCAGTTCTTC
>TRBJ2-1|TRBV10-3|TRBD1|-
CAIKDRLNHNEQFF
TGTGCCATCAAGGACAGGCTGAACCACAATGAGCAGTTCTTC
>TRBJ2-7|TRBV6-6|-|-
CASSYSGDEQYF
TGTGCCAGCAGTTACTCAGGGGACGAGCAGTACTTC
>TRBJ1-2|TRBV27|-|-
CASSLGVGTYGYTF
TGTGCCAGCAGTTTAGGGGTAGGGACATATGGCTACACCTTC
>TRBJ2-7|TRBV7-8|-|-
CASSLIQGGEQYF
TGTGCCAGCAGCTTAATTCAAGGCGGTGAGCAGTACTTC
>TRBJ1-2|TRBV15|-|-
CATSRDWQGWLSNYGYTF
TGTGCCACCAGCAGAGATTGGCAGGGGTGGCTCTCCAACTATGGCTACACCTTC
>TRBJ2-7|TRBV5-4|-|-
CASSLAQGSYEQYF
TGTGCCAGCAGCTTGGCCCAGGGATCCTACGAGCAGTACTTC
>TRBJ1-1|TRBV30|TRBD1|-
CACRTPGQGWTEAFF
TGTGCCTGTAGAACCCCGGGACAGGGCTGGACTGAAGCTTTCTTT